The sequence of this T cell receptor beta chain was determined in a study of beta chain features in type 1 diabetes. In the study overall: The patient and healthy donor groups were comparable for age, gender and cell yields. All of the samples together had 85 million to 140 million sorted cells examined.

This clone has just a few counts. Antigen: not known. The CDR3 runs 13 residues. The V end was cut by 9 bases, the J end by 2 bases, with 13 bases between. CDR1 and CDR2 from the germline V gene are MGHDK and SYGVNS. General observations from the study: Shorter TCRB CDR3s, moderately but significantly so, marked every one of the four CD4+ subsets in Type 1 diabetes patients. The study found that naive, central memory and Treg TCRB repertoires appeared more similar in patients than in healthy donors.

Expressed TCRB transcripts got sequenced, as all isolated RNA was reverse transcribed. The average output of naive, central memory and regulatory T cell samples was several million reads. Profiled with immunoSEQ multiplex PCR; TCRdb holds only in-frame clones, not every one. The repertoire consists of 680,000 or so clones, with about an eighth occurring once and the leading ten covering approximately 0.022%. The sequence was obtained from a man younger than 35 with type 1 diabetes. Material: naive CD4+ T cells from blood. The rearrangement joins TRBV25-1 to TRBJ1-2; no clear D. The CDR3 loop reads CASRGGLNYGYTF. The CDR3 nucleotides read TGTGCCAGTCGGGGAGGGCTGAACTATGGCTACACCTTC.